This TCR beta chain appears in the sequencing data of a study of T-cell memory formation after mild COVID-19. This clonotype was seen only a few times. V was cut by 6 bases and J by 0 bases, with 15 bases left in between. The CDR3 is made up of 16 amino acids. Germline CDR1 is KGHSH and CDR2 is LQKENI. TCRdb itself ran the 5' RACE reads through MiXCR, one entry per CDR3 protein. In the table there are some 450,000 distinct CDR3 sequences, around 20% of which are singletons. Sequencing was carried out using PBMCs or a T cell subset sorted from them (not recorded which). The clonotype originates from an adult woman who had mild COVID-19 (a few samples of this study predate the infection). Cell type and time point are not known. The rearrangement links TRBV18 to TRBJ2-1; weak D call: TRBD1 (6 bases). CDR3 residues: CASSPLGAGSYNEQFF. The CDR3 coding sequence is TGTGCCAGCTCCCCCTTGGGGGCGGGCTCCTACAATGAGCAGTTCTTC.